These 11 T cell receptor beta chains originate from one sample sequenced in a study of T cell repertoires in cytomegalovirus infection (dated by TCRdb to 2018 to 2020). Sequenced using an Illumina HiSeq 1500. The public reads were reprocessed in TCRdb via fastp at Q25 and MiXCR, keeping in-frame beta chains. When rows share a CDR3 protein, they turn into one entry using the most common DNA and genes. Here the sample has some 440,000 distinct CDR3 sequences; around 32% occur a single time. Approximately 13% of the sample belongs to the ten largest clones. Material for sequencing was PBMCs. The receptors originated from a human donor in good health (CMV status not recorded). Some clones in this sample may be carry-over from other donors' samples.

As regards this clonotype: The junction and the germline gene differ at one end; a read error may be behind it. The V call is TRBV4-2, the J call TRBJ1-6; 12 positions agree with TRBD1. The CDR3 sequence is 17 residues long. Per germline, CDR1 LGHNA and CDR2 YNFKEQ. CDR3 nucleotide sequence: TGTGCCAGCATCCAAGAAGGGACAGGGGGCTCTGGTTCACCCCTCCACTTT. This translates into CASIQEGTGGSGSPLHF.

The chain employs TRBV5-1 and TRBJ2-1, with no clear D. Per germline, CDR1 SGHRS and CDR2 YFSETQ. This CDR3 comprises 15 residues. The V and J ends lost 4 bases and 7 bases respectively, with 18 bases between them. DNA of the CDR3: TGCGCCAGCAGCCTAGACCCGCCCGCGCGGAATGAGCAGTTCTTC. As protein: CASSLDPPARNEQFF. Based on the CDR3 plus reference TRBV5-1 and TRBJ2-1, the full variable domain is KAGVTQTPRYLIKTRGQQVTLSCSPISGHRSVSWYQQTPGQGLQFLFEYFSETQRNKGNFPGRFSGRQFSNSRSEMNVSTLELGDSALYLCASSLDPPARNEQFFGPGTRLTVL.

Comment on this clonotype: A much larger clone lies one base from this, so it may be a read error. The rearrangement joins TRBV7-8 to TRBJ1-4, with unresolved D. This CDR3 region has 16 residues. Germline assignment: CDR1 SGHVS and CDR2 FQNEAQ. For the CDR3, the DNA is TGTGCCAGCAGCTTAAGGCGGGCTGCAACTAATGAAAATCTGTTTTTT. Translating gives CASSLRRAATNENLFF.

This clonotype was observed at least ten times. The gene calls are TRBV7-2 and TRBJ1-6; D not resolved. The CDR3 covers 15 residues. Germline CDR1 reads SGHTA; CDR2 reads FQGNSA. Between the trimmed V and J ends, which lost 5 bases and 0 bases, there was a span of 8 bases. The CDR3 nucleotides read TGTGCCAGCAGCCGGGAGAGCTCCTATAATTCACCCCTCCACTTT. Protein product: CASSRESSYNSPLHF.

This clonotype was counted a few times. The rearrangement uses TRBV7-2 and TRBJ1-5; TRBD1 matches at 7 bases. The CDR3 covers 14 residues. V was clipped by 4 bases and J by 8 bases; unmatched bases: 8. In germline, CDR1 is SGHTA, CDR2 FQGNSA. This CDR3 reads CASSSTPQGKPQHF. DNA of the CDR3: TGTGCCAGCAGCTCTACCCCACAGGGGAAGCCCCAGCATTTT.

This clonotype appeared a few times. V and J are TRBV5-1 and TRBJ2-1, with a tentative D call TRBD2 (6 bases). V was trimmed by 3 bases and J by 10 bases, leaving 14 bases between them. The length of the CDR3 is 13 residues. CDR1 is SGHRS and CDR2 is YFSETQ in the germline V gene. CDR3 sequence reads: CASSSAGSFEQFF. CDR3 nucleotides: TGCGCCAGCAGCTCGGCCGGGAGTTTCGAGCAGTTCTTC.

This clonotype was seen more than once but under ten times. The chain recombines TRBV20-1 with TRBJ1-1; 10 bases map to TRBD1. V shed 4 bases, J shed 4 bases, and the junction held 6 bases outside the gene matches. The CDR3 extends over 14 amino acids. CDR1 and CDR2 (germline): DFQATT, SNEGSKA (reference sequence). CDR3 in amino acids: CSAKWDRGGTEAFF. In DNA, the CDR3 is TGCAGTGCTAAATGGGACAGGGGTGGCACTGAAGCTTTCTTT.

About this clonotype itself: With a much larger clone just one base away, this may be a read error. The CDR3 protein is CAGRAGGTGERFF. CDR3 sequence (DNA): TGTGCCGGACGAGCGGGGGGAACCGGGGAGCGGTTTTTT. This chain uses TRBV7-6 with TRBJ2-2; 9 bases agree with TRBD2. Germline values: CDR1 SGHVS, CDR2 FNYEAQ. The CDR3 extends over 13 amino acids.

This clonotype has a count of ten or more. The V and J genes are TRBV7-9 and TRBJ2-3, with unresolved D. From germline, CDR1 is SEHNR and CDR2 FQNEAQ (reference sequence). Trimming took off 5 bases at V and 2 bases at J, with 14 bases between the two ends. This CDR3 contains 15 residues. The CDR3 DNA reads TGTGCCAGCAGCCCGATAGTAGCCCCCACAGATACGCAGTATTTT. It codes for CASSPIVAPTDTQYF. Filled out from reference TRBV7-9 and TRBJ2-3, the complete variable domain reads DTGVSQNPRHKITKRGQNVTFRCDPISEHNRLYWYRQTLGQGPEFLTYFQNEAQLEKSRLLSDRFSAERPKGSFSTLEIQRTEQGDSAMYLCASSPIVAPTDTQYFGPGTRLTVL.

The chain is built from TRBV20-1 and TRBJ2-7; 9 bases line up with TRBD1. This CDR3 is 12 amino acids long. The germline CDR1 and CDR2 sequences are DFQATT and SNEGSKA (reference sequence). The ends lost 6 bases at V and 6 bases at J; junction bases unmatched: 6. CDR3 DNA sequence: TGCAGTGCGTCCGGGACAGGGCGCGAGCAGTACTTC. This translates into CSASGTGREQYF.

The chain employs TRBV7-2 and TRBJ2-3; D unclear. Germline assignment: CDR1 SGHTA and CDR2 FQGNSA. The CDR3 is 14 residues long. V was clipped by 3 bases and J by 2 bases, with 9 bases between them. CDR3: CASSFRAYTDTQYF. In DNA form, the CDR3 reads TGTGCCAGCAGCTTTAGGGCCTACACAGATACGCAGTATTTT.